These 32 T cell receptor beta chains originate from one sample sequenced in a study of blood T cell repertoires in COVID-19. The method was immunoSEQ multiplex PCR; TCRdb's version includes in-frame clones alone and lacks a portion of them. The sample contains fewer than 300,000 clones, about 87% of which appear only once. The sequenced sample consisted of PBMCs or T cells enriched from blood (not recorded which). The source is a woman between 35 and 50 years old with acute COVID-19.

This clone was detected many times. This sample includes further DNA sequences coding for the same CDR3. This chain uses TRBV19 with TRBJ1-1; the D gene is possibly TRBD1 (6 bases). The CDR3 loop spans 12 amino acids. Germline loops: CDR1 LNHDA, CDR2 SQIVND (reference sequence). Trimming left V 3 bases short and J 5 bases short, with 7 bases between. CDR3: CASSIRGTEAFF. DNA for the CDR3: TGTGCCAGTAGTATTAGGGGGACTGAAGCTTTCTTT.

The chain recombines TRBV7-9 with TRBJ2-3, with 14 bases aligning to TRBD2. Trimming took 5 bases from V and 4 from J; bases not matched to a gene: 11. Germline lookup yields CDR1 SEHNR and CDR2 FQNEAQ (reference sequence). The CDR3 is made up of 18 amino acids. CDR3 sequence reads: CASSPGGTSGRGPDTQYF. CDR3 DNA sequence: TGTGCCAGCAGCCCGGGGGGGACTAGCGGGAGAGGTCCAGATACGCAGTATTTT. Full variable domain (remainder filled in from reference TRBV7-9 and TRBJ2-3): DTGVSQNPRHKITKRGQNVTFRCDPISEHNRLYWYRQTLGQGPEFLTYFQNEAQLEKSRLLSDRFSAERPKGSFSTLEIQRTEQGDSAMYLCASSPGGTSGRGPDTQYFGPGTRLTVL.

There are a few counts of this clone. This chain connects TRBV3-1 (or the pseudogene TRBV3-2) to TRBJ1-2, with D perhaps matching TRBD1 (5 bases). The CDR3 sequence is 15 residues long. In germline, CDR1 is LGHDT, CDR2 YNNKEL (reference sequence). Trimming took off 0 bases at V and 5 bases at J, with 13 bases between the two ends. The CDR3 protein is CASSQELRDSYGYTF. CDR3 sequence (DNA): TGTGCCAGCAGCCAAGAACTACGGGACTCTTATGGCTACACCTTC.

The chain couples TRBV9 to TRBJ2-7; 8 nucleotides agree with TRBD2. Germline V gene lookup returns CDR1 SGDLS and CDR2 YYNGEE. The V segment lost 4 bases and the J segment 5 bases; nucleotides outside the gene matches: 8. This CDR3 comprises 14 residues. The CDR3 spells CASSSRGGANEQYF. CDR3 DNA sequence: TGTGCCAGCAGCTCCCGGGGGGGAGCGAACGAGCAGTACTTC.

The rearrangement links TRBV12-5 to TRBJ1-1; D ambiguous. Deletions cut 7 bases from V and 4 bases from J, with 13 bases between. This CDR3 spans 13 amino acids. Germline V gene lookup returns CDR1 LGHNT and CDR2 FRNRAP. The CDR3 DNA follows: TGTGCTAGTGTCCCAGGATTCGGCACTGAAGCTTTCTTT. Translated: CASVPGFGTEAFF.

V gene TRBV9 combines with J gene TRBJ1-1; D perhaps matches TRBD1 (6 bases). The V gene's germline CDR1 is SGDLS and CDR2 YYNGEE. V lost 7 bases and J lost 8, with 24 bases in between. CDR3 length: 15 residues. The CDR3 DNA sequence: TGTGCCAGCGGGAAAGGGGGAGAAGCCCTGTTGGAAGCTTTCTTT. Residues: CASGKGGEALLEAFF.

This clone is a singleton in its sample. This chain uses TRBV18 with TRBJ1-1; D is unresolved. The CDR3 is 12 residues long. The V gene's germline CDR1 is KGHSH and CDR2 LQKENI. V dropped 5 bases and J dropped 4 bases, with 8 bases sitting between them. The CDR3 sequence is CASSEVSTEAFF. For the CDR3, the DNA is TGTGCCAGCTCAGAGGTTAGCACTGAAGCTTTCTTT.

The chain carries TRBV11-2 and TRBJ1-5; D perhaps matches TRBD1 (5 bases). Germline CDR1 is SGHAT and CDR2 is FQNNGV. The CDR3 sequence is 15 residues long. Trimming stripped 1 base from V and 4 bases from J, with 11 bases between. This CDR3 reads CASSLGARGNQPQHF. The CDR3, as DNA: TGTGCCAGCAGCTTAGGAGCCCGGGGGAATCAGCCCCAGCATTTT.

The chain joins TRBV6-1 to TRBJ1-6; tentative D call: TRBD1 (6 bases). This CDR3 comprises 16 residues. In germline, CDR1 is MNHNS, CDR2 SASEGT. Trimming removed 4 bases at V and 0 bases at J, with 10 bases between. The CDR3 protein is CASSGRQVSYNSPLHF. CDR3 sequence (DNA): TGTGCCAGCAGTGGAAGACAGGTCTCCTATAATTCACCCCTCCACTTT.

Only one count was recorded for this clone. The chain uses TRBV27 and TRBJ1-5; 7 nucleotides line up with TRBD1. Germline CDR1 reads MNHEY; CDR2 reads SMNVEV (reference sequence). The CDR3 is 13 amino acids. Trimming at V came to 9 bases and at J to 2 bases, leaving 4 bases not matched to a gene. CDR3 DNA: TGTGCCAGTAGTGACAGGGGCAATCAGCCCCAGCATTTT. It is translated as CASSDRGNQPQHF.

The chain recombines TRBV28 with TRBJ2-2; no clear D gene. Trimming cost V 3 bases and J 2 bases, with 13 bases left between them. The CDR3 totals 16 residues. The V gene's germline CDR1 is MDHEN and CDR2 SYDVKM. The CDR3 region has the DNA TGTGCCAGCAGTTTCTCCTCGGAGATCAACACCGGGGAGCTGTTTTTT. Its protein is CASSFSSEINTGELFF.

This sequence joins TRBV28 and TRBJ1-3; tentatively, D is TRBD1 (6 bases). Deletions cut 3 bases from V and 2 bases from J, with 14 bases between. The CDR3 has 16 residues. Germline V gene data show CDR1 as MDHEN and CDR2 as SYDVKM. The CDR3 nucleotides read TGTGCCAGCAGTTTTGATTGGGAGGGGGCTGGAAACACCATATATTTT. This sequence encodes CASSFDWEGAGNTIYF. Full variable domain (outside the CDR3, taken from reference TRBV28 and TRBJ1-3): DVKVTQSSRYLVKRTGEKVFLECVQDMDHENMFWYRQDPGLGLRLIYFSYDVKMKEKGDIPEGYSVSREKKERFSLILESASTNQTSMYLCASSFDWEGAGNTIYFGEGSWLTVV.

CDR3 nucleotides: TGTGCCACCAGTGATTATGGGGGACAGAGCACCGGGGAGCTGTTTTTT. It yields the protein CATSDYGGQSTGELFF. This sequence joins TRBV24-1 and TRBJ2-2, with 7 bases fitting TRBD1. Germline V gene lookup returns CDR1 KGHDR and CDR2 SFDVKD. This CDR3 comprises 16 residues. V was pared by 2 bases and J by 4 bases, with 6 bases of the junction left unmatched.

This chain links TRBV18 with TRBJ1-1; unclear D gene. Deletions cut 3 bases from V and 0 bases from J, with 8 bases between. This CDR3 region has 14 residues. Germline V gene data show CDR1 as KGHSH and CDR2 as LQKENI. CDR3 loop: CASSPDIVNTEAFF. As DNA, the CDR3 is TGTGCCAGCTCACCCGACATTGTGAACACTGAAGCTTTCTTT.

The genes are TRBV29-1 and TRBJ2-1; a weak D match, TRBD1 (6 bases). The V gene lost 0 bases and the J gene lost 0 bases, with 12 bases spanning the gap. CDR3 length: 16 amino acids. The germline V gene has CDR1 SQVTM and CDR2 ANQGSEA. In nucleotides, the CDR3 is TGCAGCGTTGAAGATACAGGGCAGAGCTCCTACAATGAGCAGTTCTTC. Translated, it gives CSVEDTGQSSYNEQFF.

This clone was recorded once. DNA for the CDR3: TGTGCCTGGGGGGTAGTAGGGGTTATGGGGACAGATACGCAGTATTTT. This translates into CAWGVVGVMGTDTQYF. The chain couples TRBV30 to TRBJ2-3, with D tentatively TRBD1 (5 bases). Germline CDR1 and CDR2: GTSNPN and SVGIG (reference sequence). V lost 5 bases to trimming and J lost 3 bases, with 21 bases between them. The CDR3 is 16 amino acids.

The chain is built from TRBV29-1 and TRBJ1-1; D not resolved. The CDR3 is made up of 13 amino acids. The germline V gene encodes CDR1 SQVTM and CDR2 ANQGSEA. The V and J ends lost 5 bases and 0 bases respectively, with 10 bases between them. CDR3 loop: CSVIRWMNTEAFF. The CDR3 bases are TGCAGCGTTATCAGGTGGATGAACACTGAAGCTTTCTTT.

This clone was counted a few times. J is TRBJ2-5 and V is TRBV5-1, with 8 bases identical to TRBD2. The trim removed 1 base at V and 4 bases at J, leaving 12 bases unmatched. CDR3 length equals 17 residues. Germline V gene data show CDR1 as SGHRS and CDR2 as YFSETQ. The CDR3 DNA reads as TGCGCCAGCAGCTTGATGGGTAGCGGGACGGCTAGAGAGACCCAGTACTTC. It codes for CASSLMGSGTARETQYF.

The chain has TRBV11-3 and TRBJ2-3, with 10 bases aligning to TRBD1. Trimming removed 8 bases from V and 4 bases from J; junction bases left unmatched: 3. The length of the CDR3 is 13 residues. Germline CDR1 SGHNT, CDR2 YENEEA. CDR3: CASGDRGADTQYF. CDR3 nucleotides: TGTGCCAGCGGGGACAGGGGTGCAGATACGCAGTATTTT.

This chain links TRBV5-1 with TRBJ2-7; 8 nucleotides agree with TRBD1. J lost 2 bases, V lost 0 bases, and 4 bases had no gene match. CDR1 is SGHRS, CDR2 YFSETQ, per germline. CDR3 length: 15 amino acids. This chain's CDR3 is CASSLEDRAAYEQYF. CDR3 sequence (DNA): TGCGCCAGCAGCTTGGAGGACAGGGCAGCCTACGAGCAGTACTTC.

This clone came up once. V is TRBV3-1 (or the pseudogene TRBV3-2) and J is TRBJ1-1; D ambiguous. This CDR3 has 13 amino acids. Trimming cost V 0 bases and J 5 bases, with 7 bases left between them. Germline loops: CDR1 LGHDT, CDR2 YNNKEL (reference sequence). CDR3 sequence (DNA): TGTGCCAGCAGCCAAGATGCGGTAACTGAAGCTTTCTTT. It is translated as CASSQDAVTEAFF.

The CDR3 protein is CASSYSKGGASGYTF. The CDR3 bases are TGTGCCAGCAGTTACTCGAAAGGGGGGGCCTCTGGCTACACCTTC. The V gene is TRBV6-5, the J gene TRBJ1-2; the D gene is possibly TRBD1 (6 bases). V shed 0 bases and J shed 7 bases, with 15 bases lying between them. The germline V gene encodes CDR1 MNHEY and CDR2 SVGAGI. The CDR3 totals 15 residues.

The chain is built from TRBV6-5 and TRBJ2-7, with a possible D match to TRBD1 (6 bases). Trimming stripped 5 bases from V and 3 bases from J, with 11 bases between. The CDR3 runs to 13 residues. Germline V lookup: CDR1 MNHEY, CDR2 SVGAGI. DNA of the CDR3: TGTGCCAGCAGTAGCCAGGGGCTCTACGAGCAGTACTTC. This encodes CASSSQGLYEQYF.

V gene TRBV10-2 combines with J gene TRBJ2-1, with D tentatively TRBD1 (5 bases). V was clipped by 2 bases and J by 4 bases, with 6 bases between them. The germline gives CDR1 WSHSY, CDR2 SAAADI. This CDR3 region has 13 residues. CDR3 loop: CASSEGAYNEQFF. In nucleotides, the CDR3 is TGCGCCAGCAGTGAGGGGGCGTACAATGAGCAGTTCTTC.

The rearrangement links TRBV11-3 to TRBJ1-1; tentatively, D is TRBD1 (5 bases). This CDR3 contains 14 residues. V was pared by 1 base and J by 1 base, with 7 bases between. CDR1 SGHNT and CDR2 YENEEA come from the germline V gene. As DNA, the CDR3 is TGTGCCAGCAGCTTAGGCCAGGGGAACACTGAAGCTTTCTTT. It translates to CASSLGQGNTEAFF. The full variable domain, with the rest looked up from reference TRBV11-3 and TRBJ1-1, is EAGVVQSPRYKIIEKKQPVAFWCNPISGHNTLYWYLQNLGQGPELLIRYENEEAVDDSQLPKDRFSAERLKGVDSTLKIQPAELGDSAVYLCASSLGQGNTEAFFGQGTRLTVV.

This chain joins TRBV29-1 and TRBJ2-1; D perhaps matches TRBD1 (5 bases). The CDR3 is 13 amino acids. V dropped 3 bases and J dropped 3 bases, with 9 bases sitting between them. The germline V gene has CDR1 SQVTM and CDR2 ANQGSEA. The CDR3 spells CSVDPGIYNEQFF. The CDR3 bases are TGCAGCGTTGATCCAGGGATCTACAATGAGCAGTTCTTC.

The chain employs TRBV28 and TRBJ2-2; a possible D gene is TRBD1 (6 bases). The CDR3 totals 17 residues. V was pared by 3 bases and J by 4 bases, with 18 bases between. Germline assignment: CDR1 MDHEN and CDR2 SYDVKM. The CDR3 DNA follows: TGTGCCAGCAGTTTCTCTTTCACAGGGAGAAGCACCGGGGAGCTGTTTTTT. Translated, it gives CASSFSFTGRSTGELFF.

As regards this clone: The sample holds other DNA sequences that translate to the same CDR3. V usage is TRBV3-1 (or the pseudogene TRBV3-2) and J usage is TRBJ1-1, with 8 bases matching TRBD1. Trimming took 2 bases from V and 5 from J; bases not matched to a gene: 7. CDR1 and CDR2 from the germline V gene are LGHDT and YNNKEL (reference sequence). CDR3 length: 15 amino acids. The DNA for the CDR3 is TGTGCCAGCAGCCAACGAGACAGGGGAGGAACTGAAGCTTTCTTT. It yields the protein CASSQRDRGGTEAFF.

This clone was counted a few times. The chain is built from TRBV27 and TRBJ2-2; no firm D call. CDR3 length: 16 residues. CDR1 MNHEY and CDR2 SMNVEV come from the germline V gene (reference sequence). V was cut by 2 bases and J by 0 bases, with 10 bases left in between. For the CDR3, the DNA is TGTGCCAGCAGTTTAACAGTCAGAGCGAACACCGGGGAGCTGTTTTTT. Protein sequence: CASSLTVRANTGELFF.

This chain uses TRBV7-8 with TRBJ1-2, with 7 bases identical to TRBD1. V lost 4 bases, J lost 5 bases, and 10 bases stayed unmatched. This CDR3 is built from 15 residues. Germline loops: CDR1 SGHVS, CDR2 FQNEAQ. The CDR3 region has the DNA TGTGCCAGCAGCTCCCGAACAGGGGTCGTTTATGGCTACACCTTC. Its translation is CASSSRTGVVYGYTF.

The CDR3 reads CASSLGPSVDSYGYTF. CDR3 DNA: TGTGCCAGCAGTCTCGGCCCCTCCGTCGACAGCTATGGCTACACCTTC. The chain carries TRBV28 and TRBJ1-2; the D gene is possibly TRBD1 (5 bases). The ends were cut back, 5 bases at V and 4 bases at J, with 20 bases in the middle. The CDR3 totals 16 residues. CDR1 MDHEN and CDR2 SYDVKM come from the germline V gene.

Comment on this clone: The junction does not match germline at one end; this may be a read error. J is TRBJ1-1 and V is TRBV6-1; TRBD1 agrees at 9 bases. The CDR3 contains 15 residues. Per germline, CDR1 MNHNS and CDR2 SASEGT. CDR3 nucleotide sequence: TGTGCCAGCAGCGAAGAACAGGGGGCGGTGGCTGAAGCTTTCTTT. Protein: CASSEEQGAVAEAFF.